This T cell receptor beta chain appears in the sequencing data of a study of cytotoxic CD8 clonotypes in ibrutinib-treated CLL. Study-wide points: Clonality increased with ibrutinib response but returned toward baseline at progression.

Note on this clone: Its cognate antigen is unknown.

Some clones are missing from TCRdb's copy, which holds only in-frame ones; the method was immunoSEQ multiplex PCR. The sample shows roughly 70,000 clones, about 84% of them seen only once. CDR1 SEHNR and CDR2 FQNEAQ come from the germline V gene (reference sequence). The V gene end was trimmed by 1 base and the J gene end by 5 bases; junction bases not matched to a gene: 5. The CDR3 contains 15 residues. The sequence was obtained from a human donor with chronic lymphocytic leukemia. The sample in question was PBMCs, obtained at disease progression, from a patient treated with ibrutinib. This chain uses TRBV7-9 with TRBJ1-5; TRBD1 matches 7 bases. CDR3 amino acids: CASSLETGRHQPQHF. CDR3 DNA: TGTGCCAGCAGCTTAGAGACAGGGCGGCATCAGCCCCAGCATTTT.